What follows are 23 T cell receptor beta chains derived from one specimen sequenced in a study of OX40 agonist ivuxolimab in advanced cancers. Sequencing was performed with immunoSEQ multiplex PCR; in TCRdb, only in-frame clones are kept and a portion is missing. In the table there are over 14,000 clones, roughly 77% of which are singletons. Source: CD4+ or CD8+ T cells sorted from blood, taken in a trial of the OX40 agonist ivuxolimab. These receptors were taken from an adult with an advanced solid tumor such as melanoma, head and neck, liver or kidney cancer.

This clone has just a few counts. This chain uses TRBV27 with TRBJ2-7; 10 bases are shared with TRBD1. This CDR3 has 15 amino acids. Per the germline V gene, CDR1 is MNHEY and CDR2 is SMNVEV (reference sequence). V lost 4 bases, J lost 2 bases, and 5 bases stayed unmatched. CDR3 amino acids: CASSSGQGGPYEQYF. CDR3 bases: TGTGCCAGCAGTTCCGGACAGGGGGGGCCCTACGAGCAGTACTTC.

The chain employs TRBV7-9 and TRBJ2-1; D not resolved. There are 15 residues in the CDR3. Trimming removed 2 bases from V and 3 bases from J, with 11 bases in between. Germline CDR1 and CDR2: SEHNR and FQNEAQ (reference sequence). The CDR3 nucleotides are TGTGCCAGCAGCTTAATTATCCTTGGCTACAATGAGCAGTTCTTC. Its protein product is CASSLIILGYNEQFF.

This chain connects TRBV19 to TRBJ2-1; tentatively, D is TRBD1 or TRBD2 (6 bases each). The CDR3 totals 15 residues. The germline CDR1 and CDR2 sequences are LNHDA and SQIVND (reference sequence). The germline V and J ends were trimmed by 3 bases and 6 bases, with 15 bases remaining between them. The CDR3 DNA reads TGTGCCAGTAGTATCGGGCAGGGGAGGACCAATGAGCAGTTCTTC. Its translation is CASSIGQGRTNEQFF.

The chain uses TRBV30 and TRBJ1-1; D call uncertain. This CDR3 has 12 residues. Trimming left V 7 bases short and J 0 bases short, with 9 bases between. CDR1 and CDR2 from the germline V gene are GTSNPN and SVGIG (reference sequence). Here the CDR3 reads CAFDPMNTEAFF. Written as DNA, the CDR3 is TGTGCCTTCGACCCGATGAACACTGAAGCTTTCTTT.

Concerning this clone itself: The sample has other DNA sequences that encode this CDR3 too. The V and J genes are TRBV27 and TRBJ1-1, with D uncertain. The CDR3 is made up of 13 amino acids. Germline CDR1 reads MNHEY; CDR2 reads SMNVEV (reference sequence). Trimming took off 0 bases at V and 4 bases at J, with 6 bases between the two ends. In nucleotides, the CDR3 is TGTGCCAGCAGTTTATCGACCGGCACTGAAGCTTTCTTT. It translates to CASSLSTGTEAFF.

The chain recombines TRBV5-1 with TRBJ1-1; TRBD1 matches at 7 bases. The CDR3 length is 15 residues. Germline V gene sequence: CDR1 SGHRS, CDR2 YFSETQ. Trimming cost V 3 bases and J 2 bases; bases outside gene matches: 7. This chain's CDR3 is CASSSSQGINTEAFF. CDR3 bases: TGCGCCAGCAGCTCTTCACAGGGGATAAACACTGAAGCTTTCTTT.

The chain recombines TRBV19 with TRBJ2-5, with TRBD1 as a possible D gene (5 bases). Germline values: CDR1 LNHDA, CDR2 SQIVND (reference sequence). Trimming removed 4 bases at V and 8 bases at J, with 23 bases between. The CDR3 length is 16 residues. The CDR3 DNA reads as TGTGCCAGTAGTAGACTCACAGGAGACCTCGCTGACACCCAGTACTTC. Its protein is CASSRLTGDLADTQYF.

This clone was detected only a few times. The rearrangement joins TRBV6-1 to TRBJ2-4; D unresolved. Trimming stripped 11 bases from V and 0 bases from J, with 8 bases between. This CDR3 comprises 12 residues. The V gene's germline CDR1 is MNHNS and CDR2 SASEGT. For the CDR3, the DNA is TGTGCCGCCGGTGTAGCCAAAAACATTCAGTACTTC. Translating gives CAAGVAKNIQYF.

The rearrangement links TRBV5-6 to TRBJ2-2, with TRBD1 matching over 7 bases. This CDR3 has 15 residues. Unmatched junction bases numbered 9, after V lost 3 bases and J lost 7 bases. Germline values: CDR1 SGHDT, CDR2 YYEEEE. The CDR3 nucleotides read TGTGCCAGCAGCTCGATGGGACAGTATCACGGGGAGCTGTTTTTT. Translated, it gives CASSSMGQYHGELFF.

V and J are TRBV6-5 and TRBJ1-2; TRBD1 matches 7 bases. Germline lookup yields CDR1 MNHEY and CDR2 SVGAGI. The CDR3 is 14 amino acids. V trimming: 2 bases; J trimming: 6 bases; junction bases outside the gene matches: 6. The CDR3 here is CASSYDRVKDGYTF. The CDR3 bases are TGTGCCAGCAGTTACGACAGGGTGAAGGATGGCTACACCTTC.

The chain employs TRBV6-1 and TRBJ1-1; TRBD1 matches 10 bases. Germline lookup yields CDR1 MNHNS and CDR2 SASEGT. The junction had 5 bases not matched to a gene; V was cut back by 8 bases and J by 2 bases. CDR3 size: 14 residues. The CDR3: CASGDRGDNTEAFF. The CDR3 nucleotides are TGTGCCAGCGGGGACAGGGGTGATAACACTGAAGCTTTCTTT.

The chain has TRBV14 and TRBJ2-7, with a weak D call TRBD2 (5 bases). The ends were cut back, 3 bases at V and 0 bases at J, with 9 bases in the middle. CDR3 size: 14 residues. In germline, CDR1 is SGHDN, CDR2 FVKESK. In nucleotides, the CDR3 is TGTGCCAGCAGCCACTGGGAGAGCTCCTACGAGCAGTACTTC. Protein: CASSHWESSYEQYF.

V is TRBV11-3 and J is TRBJ2-5; 7 positions agree with TRBD2. Germline V gives CDR1 SGHNT, CDR2 YENEEA. This CDR3 is 12 amino acids long. The trim removed 5 bases at V and 5 bases at J, leaving 2 bases unmatched. The CDR3 reads CASSTSAETQYF. CDR3 sequence (DNA): TGTGCCAGCAGCACTAGCGCCGAGACCCAGTACTTC.

The chain uses TRBV28 and TRBJ1-1; D might be TRBD1 (6 bases). Germline lookup yields CDR1 MDHEN and CDR2 SYDVKM. This CDR3 comprises 14 residues. Trimming left V 7 bases short and J 5 bases short, with 17 bases between. CDR3 protein: CASTLRGGATEAFF. CDR3 DNA: TGTGCCAGCACCCTCAGAGGGGGGGCAACTGAAGCTTTCTTT.

This sequence joins TRBV6-5 and TRBJ2-7, with 9 bases identical to TRBD1. This CDR3 contains 15 residues. Germline V gene data show CDR1 as MNHEY and CDR2 as SVGAGI. After removal of 4 bases from V and 8 bases from J, the junction contained 12 bases not matched to a gene. DNA for the CDR3: TGTGCCAGCAGTTCCCCGGGACAGGGTCGGGGAAAGCAGTACTTC. Its translation: CASSSPGQGRGKQYF.

This chain links TRBV11-2 with TRBJ2-3; TRBD1 might be the D (5 bases). CDR1 is SGHAT and CDR2 is FQNNGV in the germline V gene. The CDR3 consists of 13 residues. V lost 1 base and J lost 6, with 8 bases in between. The CDR3: CASSLGRADTQYF. The CDR3 DNA reads as TGTGCCAGCAGCTTAGGCAGGGCCGATACGCAGTATTTT.

The chain couples TRBV9 to TRBJ2-2; 7 nucleotides match TRBD2. J lost 5 bases, V lost 3 bases, and 16 bases had no gene match. Germline V gives CDR1 SGDLS, CDR2 YYNGEE. The CDR3 runs to 18 residues. The CDR3: CASSGSPLEGGVTGELFF. In nucleotides, the CDR3 is TGTGCCAGCAGCGGTAGTCCGCTTGAGGGAGGGGTAACCGGGGAGCTGTTTTTT.

V and J are TRBV13 and TRBJ2-7; D is perhaps TRBD2 (6 bases). The ends were cut back, 0 bases at V and 1 base at J, with 16 bases in the middle. From germline, CDR1 is PRHDT and CDR2 FYEKMQ (reference sequence). The CDR3 length is 17 residues. The DNA of the CDR3 is TGTGCCAGCAGCTTAGGCGTGGCGGGATTCACATCCTACGAGCAGTACTTC. It translates to CASSLGVAGFTSYEQYF.

In its sample, this clone is medium-sized. The CDR3 protein is CASSFEWEGNTEAFF. The CDR3 DNA sequence: TGTGCCAGCAGCTTTGAGTGGGAAGGGAACACTGAAGCTTTCTTT. The genes are TRBV7-9 and TRBJ1-1, with D hard to call. Trimming pared 3 bases from V and 1 base from J, leaving 12 bases between. The CDR3 consists of 15 residues. The germline gives CDR1 SEHNR, CDR2 FQNEAQ (reference sequence).

This chain links TRBV6-1 with TRBJ2-2; 8 nucleotides agree with TRBD1. Germline assignment: CDR1 MNHNS and CDR2 SASEGT. After removal of 3 bases from V and 5 bases from J, the junction contained 5 bases not matched to a gene. The CDR3 is made up of 15 amino acids. CDR3: CASSDRTGRTGELFF. Here the CDR3 DNA reads TGTGCCAGCAGTGATAGGACAGGGCGAACCGGGGAGCTGTTTTTT.

The rearrangement links TRBV27 to TRBJ1-1; 7 positions agree with TRBD1. This CDR3 comprises 15 residues. CDR1 is MNHEY and CDR2 is SMNVEV in the germline V gene (reference sequence). With 3 bases clipped from V and 2 bases from J, the junction kept 6 bases outside the gene matches. The CDR3: CASSLTGNSNTEAFF. The CDR3 coding sequence is TGTGCCAGCAGTTTGACAGGGAATAGCAACACTGAAGCTTTCTTT.

This clone came up once. V gene TRBV5-6 combines with J gene TRBJ1-5; TRBD1 matches 7 bases. The J segment lost 0 bases and the V segment lost 3 bases, leaving 12 bases of the junction unmatched. The CDR3 is made up of 18 amino acids. Germline values: CDR1 SGHDT, CDR2 YYEEEE. The CDR3 DNA is TGTGCCAGCAGCTACCGACAGGGACAACCAAATAGCAATCAGCCCCAGCATTTT. As protein: CASSYRQGQPNSNQPQHF.

This clone has only one observation. V gene TRBV7-6 combines with J gene TRBJ2-1; D possibly corresponds to TRBD2 (5 bases). V lost 2 bases, J lost 0 bases, and 14 bases lay in between. CDR3 length: 17 residues. CDR1 and CDR2 from the germline V gene are SGHVS and FNYEAQ. This chain's CDR3 is CASSLRVVGSSYNEQFF. In DNA, the CDR3 is TGTGCCAGCAGCTTAAGAGTAGTGGGGAGCTCCTACAATGAGCAGTTCTTC.